These 20 T cell receptor beta chains came from one sample sequenced in a study of blood T cell repertoires in COVID-19. Generated by immunoSEQ multiplex PCR, the TCRdb table keeps only in-frame clones and is missing some. The sample carries 52,000 or so clones, approximately 88% recorded once. Sequenced sample: peripheral blood. The receptor set was obtained from an older man with active COVID-19.

This chain links TRBV11-2 with TRBJ1-1, with no clear D. V lost 5 bases, J lost 1 base, and 11 bases lay in between. Germline V gene lookup returns CDR1 SGHAT and CDR2 FQNNGV. CDR3 length: 14 residues. CDR3 nucleotide sequence: TGTGCCAGCAGCCCCCGGGTCTCGAACACTGAAGCTTTCTTT. It translates to CASSPRVSNTEAFF.

This clone has just a few counts. The chain couples TRBV4-2 to TRBJ2-7; TRBD2 matches at 13 bases. CDR3 length equals 14 residues. After removal of 4 bases from V and 6 bases from J, the junction contained 3 bases not matched to a gene. Germline CDR1 and CDR2: LGHNA and YNFKEQ. The CDR3 is CASSLRTSGSEQYF. The DNA for the CDR3 is TGTGCCAGCAGCCTCCGGACTAGCGGGAGCGAGCAGTACTTC.

The chain couples TRBV29-1 to TRBJ2-1; D might be TRBD1 (6 bases). From germline, CDR1 is SQVTM and CDR2 ANQGSEA. The CDR3 extends over 12 amino acids. The germline V and J ends were trimmed by 3 bases and 8 bases, with 11 bases remaining between them. CDR3 amino acids: CSVDRGRDEQFF. The DNA for the CDR3 is TGCAGCGTTGACAGGGGCCGCGATGAGCAGTTCTTC.

The chain has TRBV2 and TRBJ1-5; 10 bases agree with TRBD1. The CDR3 length is 18 residues. Germline CDR1 and CDR2: SNHLY and FYNNEI. V lost 2 bases, J lost 0 bases, and 7 bases stayed unmatched. CDR3 sequence (DNA): TGTGCCAGCAGTGAATCAAAGGGGACAGGGGATAGCAATCAGCCCCAGCATTTT. Protein: CASSESKGTGDSNQPQHF.

The gene calls are TRBV7-9 and TRBJ2-7, with a weak D call TRBD1 (5 bases). The V end lost 1 base, the J end lost 6 bases, and 10 bases lay between the germline ends. The germline CDR1 and CDR2 sequences are SEHNR and FQNEAQ (reference sequence). The CDR3 contains 13 residues. CDR3 region: CASSLGPRGEQYF. DNA for the CDR3: TGTGCCAGCAGCTTAGGACCTAGGGGCGAGCAGTACTTC. The full variable domain, rest sourced from reference TRBV7-9 and TRBJ2-7, is DTGVSQNPRHKITKRGQNVTFRCDPISEHNRLYWYRQTLGQGPEFLTYFQNEAQLEKSRLLSDRFSAERPKGSFSTLEIQRTEQGDSAMYLCASSLGPRGEQYFGPGTRLTVT.

This clone was seen repeatedly, ten times or more. CDR3 in amino acids: CASSLDSQGLLAFF. The CDR3 DNA reads as TGCGCCAGCAGCTTGGACAGTCAGGGGTTACTTGCTTTCTTT. This chain connects TRBV5-1 to TRBJ1-1, with D possibly matching TRBD1 (6 bases). The CDR3 has 14 residues. The ends were cut back, 0 bases at V and 11 bases at J, with 17 bases in the middle. CDR1 SGHRS and CDR2 YFSETQ come from the germline V gene.

This clone was recorded a few times. The J gene is TRBJ1-5, the V gene TRBV7-9; D unresolved. Germline V lookup: CDR1 SEHNR, CDR2 FQNEAQ (reference sequence). Between the trimmed V and J ends, which lost 6 bases and 7 bases, there was a span of 19 bases. This CDR3 has 15 residues. CDR3 amino acids: CASSHDGKGRQPQHF. The CDR3, as DNA: TGTGCCAGCAGTCATGACGGGAAGGGAAGGCAGCCCCAGCATTTT.

This clone was detected only a few times. The gene calls are TRBV24-1 and TRBJ2-7, with D perhaps TRBD2 (6 bases). Deletions cut 12 bases from V and 5 bases from J, with 22 bases between. The CDR3 sequence is 14 residues long. The V gene's germline CDR1 is KGHDR and CDR2 SFDVKD. CDR3 sequence (DNA): TGTGCCTCACCTAAACGGGGGAGGCTCGACGAGCAGTACTTC. This gives the protein CASPKRGRLDEQYF.

The V and J genes are TRBV5-6 and TRBJ2-1, with TRBD2 matching over 7 bases. V dropped 2 bases and J dropped 6; count of bases not matched to a gene: 8. This CDR3 is built from 15 residues. Germline CDR1 is SGHDT and CDR2 is YYEEEE. CDR3 DNA sequence: TGTGCCAGCAGCTTTGGGAGGGGAGGGCTCAATGAGCAGTTCTTC. Its translation is CASSFGRGGLNEQFF.

This clone was picked up one time. This rearrangement joins TRBV30 to TRBJ1-1; D might be TRBD1 (5 bases). Trimming removed 1 base from V and 6 bases from J, with 15 bases in between. Germline V CDR1 and CDR2: GTSNPN, SVGIG (reference sequence). The CDR3 covers 14 residues. CDR3 in DNA: TGTGCCTGGAGTGGACAGCCCCGCGGCTCTGAAGCTTTCTTT. As protein: CAWSGQPRGSEAFF.

V is TRBV7-2 and J is TRBJ2-3, with D possibly TRBD1 on 5 matching bases. The germline V gene encodes CDR1 SGHTA and CDR2 FQGNSA. V was shortened by 5 bases and J by 6 bases, with 12 bases between the two germline ends. The CDR3 runs to 13 residues. The CDR3 spells CASSTTPGDTQYF. CDR3 bases: TGTGCCAGCAGCACCACCCCAGGGGATACGCAGTATTTT.

This sequence joins TRBV9 and TRBJ2-5, with TRBD2 identical over 8 bases. Germline CDR1 and CDR2: SGDLS and YYNGEE. V lost 2 bases, J lost 2 bases, and 5 bases stayed unmatched. The CDR3 covers 15 residues. CDR3 region: CASSVPGGGQETQYF. CDR3 bases: TGTGCCAGCAGCGTGCCGGGAGGGGGGCAAGAGACCCAGTACTTC.

The V gene is TRBV29-1, the J gene TRBJ2-5; maybe TRBD1 (7 bases). This CDR3 is 15 amino acids long. Trimming removed 3 bases from V and 0 bases from J, with 14 bases in between. Germline V gene data show CDR1 as SQVTM and CDR2 as ANQGSEA. The CDR3 region has the DNA TGCAGCGTTGATGGGGCAGGGGGGTACCAAGAGACCCAGTACTTC. Its protein product is CSVDGAGGYQETQYF. Looking up the rest from reference TRBV29-1 and TRBJ2-5 gives the full variable domain: SAVISQKPSRDICQRGTSLTIQCQVDSQVTMMFWYRQQPGQSLTLIATANQGSEATYESGFVIDKFPISRPNLTFSTLTVSNMSPEDSSIYLCSVDGAGGYQETQYFGPGTRLLVL.

This clone is medium-sized (0.01 to 0.1%) by share. This chain connects TRBV27 to TRBJ2-7, with 10 bases that match TRBD1. Germline V lookup: CDR1 MNHEY, CDR2 SMNVEV (reference sequence). The V gene end was trimmed by 5 bases and the J gene end by 3 bases; junction bases not matched to a gene: 4. This CDR3 has 14 residues. CDR3 sequence (DNA): TGTGCCAGCAGTGTGAGGACAGGGGGCTACGAGCAGTACTTC. Translated: CASSVRTGGYEQYF.

The chain joins TRBV28 to TRBJ1-2; unclear D gene. The V gene's germline CDR1 is MDHEN and CDR2 SYDVKM. V lost 5 bases and J lost 6, with 7 bases in between. The CDR3 loop spans 11 amino acids. Here the CDR3 reads CASSRPDGYTF. DNA for the CDR3: TGTGCCAGCAGTCGCCCGGATGGCTACACCTTC.

V is TRBV5-1 and J is TRBJ2-7; no clear D gene. Trimming removed 0 bases at V and 5 bases at J, with 21 bases between. Germline CDR1 is SGHRS and CDR2 is YFSETQ. The CDR3 covers 17 residues. The CDR3 sequence is CASSLEASLQLPHEQYF. CDR3 nucleotides: TGCGCCAGCAGCTTGGAGGCTAGTCTTCAGCTCCCCCACGAGCAGTACTTC.

This clone showed up just once. This chain connects TRBV2 to TRBJ2-1; tentatively, D is TRBD2 (6 bases). V shed 3 bases and J shed 3 bases, with 21 bases lying between them. The CDR3 is made up of 18 amino acids. Germline-derived CDR1 and CDR2 are SNHLY and FYNNEI. The CDR3 DNA reads TGTGCCAGCAGTGAGCGGGGTGGGACCGATGATTTCTACAATGAGCAGTTCTTC. Translating it yields CASSERGGTDDFYNEQFF.

The rearrangement uses TRBV27 and TRBJ1-1; D call uncertain. V was pared by 0 bases and J by 8 bases, with 25 bases between. CDR1 and CDR2 from the germline V gene are MNHEY and SMNVEV (reference sequence). The CDR3 extends over 18 amino acids. The CDR3 region has the DNA TGTGCCAGCAGTTTATCGGGGAAATTGGCCGGCGCGGACTCCGAAGCTTTCTTT. This encodes CASSLSGKLAGADSEAFF.

There are many counts of this clone. V gene TRBV5-1 combines with J gene TRBJ1-4; TRBD1 matches at 11 bases. The CDR3 extends over 16 amino acids. V shed 4 bases, J shed 7 bases, and the junction held 9 bases outside the gene matches. The germline gives CDR1 SGHRS, CDR2 YFSETQ. In nucleotides, the CDR3 is TGCGCCAGCAGCGTTCTGGCGGACAGGGGGCCTGAAAAACTGTTTTTT. This encodes CASSVLADRGPEKLFF.

The V gene is TRBV4-2, the J gene TRBJ2-2; D gene unclear. The CDR3 spans 12 residues. Germline CDR1 LGHNA, CDR2 YNFKEQ. V lost 5 bases and J 6 bases, leaving 7 bases between the germline ends. The CDR3 spells CASSYQSGELFF. The DNA for the CDR3 is TGTGCCAGCAGCTACCAGTCCGGGGAGCTGTTTTTT.